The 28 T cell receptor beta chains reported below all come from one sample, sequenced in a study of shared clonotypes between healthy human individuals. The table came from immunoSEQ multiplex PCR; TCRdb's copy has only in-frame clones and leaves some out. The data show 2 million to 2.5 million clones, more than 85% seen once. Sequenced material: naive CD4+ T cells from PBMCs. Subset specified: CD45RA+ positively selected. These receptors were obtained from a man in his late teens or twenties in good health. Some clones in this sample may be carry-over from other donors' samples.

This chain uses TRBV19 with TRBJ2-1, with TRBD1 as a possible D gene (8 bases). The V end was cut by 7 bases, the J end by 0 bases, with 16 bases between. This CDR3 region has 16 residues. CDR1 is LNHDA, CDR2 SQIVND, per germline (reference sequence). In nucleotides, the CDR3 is TGTGCCAGTATCAACAGGGGGGGAAGCTCCTACAATGAGCAGTTCTTC. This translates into CASINRGGSSYNEQFF.

This CDR3 reads CASSLTSSYSSYNEQFF. CDR3 nucleotide sequence: TGCGCCAGCAGCTTGACTAGCTCCTATAGCTCCTACAATGAGCAGTTCTTC. V usage is TRBV5-1 and J usage is TRBJ2-1; D is possibly TRBD2 (6 bases). Germline assignment: CDR1 SGHRS and CDR2 YFSETQ. V was shortened by 1 base and J by 0 bases, with 14 bases between the two germline ends. The CDR3 spans 17 residues.

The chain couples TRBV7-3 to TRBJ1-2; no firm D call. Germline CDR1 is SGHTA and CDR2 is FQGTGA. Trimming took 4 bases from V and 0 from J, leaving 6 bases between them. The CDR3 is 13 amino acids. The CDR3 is CASSSDANYGYTF. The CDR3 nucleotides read TGTGCCAGCAGCTCCGACGCTAACTATGGCTACACCTTC.

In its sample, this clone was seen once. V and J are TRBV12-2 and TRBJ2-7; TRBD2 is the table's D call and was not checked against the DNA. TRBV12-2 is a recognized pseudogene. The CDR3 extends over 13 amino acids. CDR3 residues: CASRSRSCGEQYF. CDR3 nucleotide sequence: TGTGCAAGTCGCTCCCGAAGCTGTGGTGAGCAGTACTTC.

DNA of the CDR3: TGTGCCAGTAAGGGGGACAGGGGTTACGAGCAGTACTTC. This gives the protein CASKGDRGYEQYF. This rearrangement joins TRBV27 to TRBJ2-7, with 10 bases identical to TRBD1. V dropped 9 bases and J dropped 4; count of bases not matched to a gene: 6. The CDR3 is 13 amino acids. Per germline, CDR1 MNHEY and CDR2 SMNVEV (reference sequence).

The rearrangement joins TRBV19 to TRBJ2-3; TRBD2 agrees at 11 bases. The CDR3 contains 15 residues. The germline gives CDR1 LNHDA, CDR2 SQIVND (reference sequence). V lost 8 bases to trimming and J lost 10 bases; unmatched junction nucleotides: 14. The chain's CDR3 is CASGRLAGKPGSQYF. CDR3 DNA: TGTGCCAGTGGCCGACTAGCGGGAAAGCCCGGATCGCAGTATTTT.

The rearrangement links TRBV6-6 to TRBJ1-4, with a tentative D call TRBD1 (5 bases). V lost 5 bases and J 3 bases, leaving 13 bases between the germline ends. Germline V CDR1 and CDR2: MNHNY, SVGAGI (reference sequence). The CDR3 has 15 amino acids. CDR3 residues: CASSRGGDPNEKLFF. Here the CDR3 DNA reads TGTGCCAGCAGTCGGGGGGGTGACCCTAATGAAAAACTGTTTTTT.

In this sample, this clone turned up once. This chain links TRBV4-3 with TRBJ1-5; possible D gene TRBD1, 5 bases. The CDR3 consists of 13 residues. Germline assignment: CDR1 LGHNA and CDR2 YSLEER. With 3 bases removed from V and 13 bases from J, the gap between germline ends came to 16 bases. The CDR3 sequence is CASSQEPGTPQHF. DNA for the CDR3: TGCGCCAGCAGCCAGGAACCCGGGACTCCTCAGCATTTT.

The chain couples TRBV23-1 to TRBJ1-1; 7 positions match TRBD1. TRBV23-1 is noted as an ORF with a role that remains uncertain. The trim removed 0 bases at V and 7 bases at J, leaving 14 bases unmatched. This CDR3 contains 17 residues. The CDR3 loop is CASSQSGAQGSIYEAFF. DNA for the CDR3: TGCGCCAGCAGTCAATCGGGGGCACAGGGGTCGATTTATGAAGCTTTCTTT.

CDR3 protein: CASSAGGLAVYNEQFF. DNA for the CDR3: TGTGCCAGCAGCGCGGGGGGACTAGCGGTTTACAATGAGCAGTTCTTC. J is TRBJ2-1 and V is TRBV9; 11 bases line up with TRBD2. This CDR3 contains 16 residues. CDR1 and CDR2 from the germline V gene are SGDLS and YYNGEE. V shed 3 bases, J shed 4 bases, and the junction held 6 bases outside the gene matches.

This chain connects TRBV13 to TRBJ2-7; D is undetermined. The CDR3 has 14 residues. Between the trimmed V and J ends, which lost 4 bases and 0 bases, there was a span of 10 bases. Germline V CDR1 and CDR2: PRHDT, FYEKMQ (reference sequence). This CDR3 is CASSWATLSYEQYF. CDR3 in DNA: TGTGCCAGCAGCTGGGCAACCCTCTCCTACGAGCAGTACTTC.

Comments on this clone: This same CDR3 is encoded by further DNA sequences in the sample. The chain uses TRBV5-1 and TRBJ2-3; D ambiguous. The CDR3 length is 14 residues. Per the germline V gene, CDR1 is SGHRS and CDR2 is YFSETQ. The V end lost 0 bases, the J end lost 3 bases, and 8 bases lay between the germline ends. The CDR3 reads CASSLGARTDTQYF. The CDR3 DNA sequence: TGCGCCAGCAGCTTGGGGGCCAGGACAGATACGCAGTATTTT.

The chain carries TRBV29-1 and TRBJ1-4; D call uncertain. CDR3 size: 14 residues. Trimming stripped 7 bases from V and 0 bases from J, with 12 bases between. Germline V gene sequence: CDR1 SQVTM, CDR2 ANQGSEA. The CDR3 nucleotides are TGCAGCGCCTTGGACCTTGCAACTAATGAAAAACTGTTTTTT. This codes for CSALDLATNEKLFF.

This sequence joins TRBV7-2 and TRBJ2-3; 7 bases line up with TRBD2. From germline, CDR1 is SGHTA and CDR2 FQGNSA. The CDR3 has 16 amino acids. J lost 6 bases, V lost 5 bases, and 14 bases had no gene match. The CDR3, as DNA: TGTGCCAGCAGCCTGTGGGGGGGACCCAGCGGGGATACGCAGTATTTT. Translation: CASSLWGGPSGDTQYF.

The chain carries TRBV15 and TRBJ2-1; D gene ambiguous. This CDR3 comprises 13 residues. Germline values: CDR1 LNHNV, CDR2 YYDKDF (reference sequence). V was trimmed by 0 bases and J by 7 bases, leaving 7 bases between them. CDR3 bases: TGTGCCACCAGCAGAGAGTTCCTGAATGAGCAGTTCTTC. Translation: CATSREFLNEQFF. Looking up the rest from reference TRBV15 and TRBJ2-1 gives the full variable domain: DAMVIQNPRYQVTQFGKPVTLSCSQTLNHNVMYWYQQKSSQAPKLLFHYYDKDFNNEADTPDNFQSRRPNTSFCFLDIRSPGLGDTAMYLCATSREFLNEQFFGPGTRLTVL.

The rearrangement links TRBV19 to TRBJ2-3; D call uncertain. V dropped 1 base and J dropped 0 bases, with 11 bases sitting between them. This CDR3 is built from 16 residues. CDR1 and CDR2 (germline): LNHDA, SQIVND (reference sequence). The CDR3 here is CASSIGSAISTDTQYF. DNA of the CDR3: TGTGCCAGTAGTATAGGGTCCGCGATAAGCACAGATACGCAGTATTTT. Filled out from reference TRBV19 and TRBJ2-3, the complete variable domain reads DGGITQSPKYLFRKEGQNVTLSCEQNLNHDAMYWYRQDPGQGLRLIYYSQIVNDFQKGDIAEGYSVSREKKESFPLTVTSAQKNPTAFYLCASSIGSAISTDTQYFGPGTRLTVL.

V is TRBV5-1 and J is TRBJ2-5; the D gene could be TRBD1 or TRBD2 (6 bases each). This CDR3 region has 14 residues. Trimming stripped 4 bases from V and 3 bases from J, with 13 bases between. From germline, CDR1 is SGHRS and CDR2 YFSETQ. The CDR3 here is CASSGVGGEETQYF. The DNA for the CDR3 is TGCGCCAGCAGCGGTGTGGGGGGCGAAGAGACCCAGTACTTC.

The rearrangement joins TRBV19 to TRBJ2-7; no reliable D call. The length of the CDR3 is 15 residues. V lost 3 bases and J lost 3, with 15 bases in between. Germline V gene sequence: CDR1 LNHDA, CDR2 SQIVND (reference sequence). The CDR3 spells CASSILKDGRYEQYF. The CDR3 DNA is TGTGCCAGTAGTATTCTTAAGGACGGCCGCTACGAGCAGTACTTC. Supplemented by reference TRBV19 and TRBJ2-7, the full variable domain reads DGGITQSPKYLFRKEGQNVTLSCEQNLNHDAMYWYRQDPGQGLRLIYYSQIVNDFQKGDIAEGYSVSREKKESFPLTVTSAQKNPTAFYLCASSILKDGRYEQYFGPGTRLTVT.

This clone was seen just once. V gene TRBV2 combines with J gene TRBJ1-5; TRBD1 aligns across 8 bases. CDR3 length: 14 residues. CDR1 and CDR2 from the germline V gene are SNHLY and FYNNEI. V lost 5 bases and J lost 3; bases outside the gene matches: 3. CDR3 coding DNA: TGTGCCAGCAGTCCACAGGGGGACAATCAGCCCCAGCATTTT. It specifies CASSPQGDNQPQHF.

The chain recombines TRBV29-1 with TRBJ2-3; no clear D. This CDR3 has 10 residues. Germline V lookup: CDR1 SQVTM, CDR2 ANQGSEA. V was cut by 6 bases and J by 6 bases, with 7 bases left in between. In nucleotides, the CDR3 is TGCAGCGTATCCCAGGATACGCAGTATTTT. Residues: CSVSQDTQYF.

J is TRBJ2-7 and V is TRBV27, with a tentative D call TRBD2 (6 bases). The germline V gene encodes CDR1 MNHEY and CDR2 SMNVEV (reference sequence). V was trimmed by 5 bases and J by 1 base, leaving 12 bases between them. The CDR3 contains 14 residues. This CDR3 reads CASSRDFLSYEQYF. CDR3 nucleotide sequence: TGTGCCAGCAGTCGGGACTTCCTATCCTACGAGCAGTACTTC.

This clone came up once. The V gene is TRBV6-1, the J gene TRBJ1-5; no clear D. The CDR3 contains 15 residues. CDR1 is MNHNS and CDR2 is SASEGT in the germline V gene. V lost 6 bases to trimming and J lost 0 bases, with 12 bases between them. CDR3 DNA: TGTGCCAGCAGAACAGACCCATATAGCAATCAGCCCCAGCATTTT. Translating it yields CASRTDPYSNQPQHF.

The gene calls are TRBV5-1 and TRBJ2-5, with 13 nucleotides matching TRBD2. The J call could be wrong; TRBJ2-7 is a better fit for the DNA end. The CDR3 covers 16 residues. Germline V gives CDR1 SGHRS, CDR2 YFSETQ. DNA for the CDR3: TGCGCCAGCAGCTTAACTAGCGGGAGGGGCATCTACGAGCAGTACTTC. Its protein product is CASSLTSGRGIYEQYF.

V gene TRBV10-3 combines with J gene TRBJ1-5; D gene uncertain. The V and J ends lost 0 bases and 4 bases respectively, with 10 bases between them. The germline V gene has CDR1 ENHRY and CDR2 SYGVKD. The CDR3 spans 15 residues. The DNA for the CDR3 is TGTGCCATCAGTGAGTCGGGCAGCTTTAATCAGCCCCAGCATTTT. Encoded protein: CAISESGSFNQPQHF.

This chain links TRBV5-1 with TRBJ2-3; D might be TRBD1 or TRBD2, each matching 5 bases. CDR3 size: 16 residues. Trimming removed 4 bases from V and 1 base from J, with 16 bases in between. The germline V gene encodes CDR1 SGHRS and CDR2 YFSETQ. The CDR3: CASSPGQQGGTDTQYF. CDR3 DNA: TGCGCCAGCAGCCCCGGTCAGCAGGGAGGCACAGATACGCAGTATTTT. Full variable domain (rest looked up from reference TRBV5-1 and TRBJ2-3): KAGVTQTPRYLIKTRGQQVTLSCSPISGHRSVSWYQQTPGQGLQFLFEYFSETQRNKGNFPGRFSGRQFSNSRSEMNVSTLELGDSALYLCASSPGQQGGTDTQYFGPGTRLTVL.

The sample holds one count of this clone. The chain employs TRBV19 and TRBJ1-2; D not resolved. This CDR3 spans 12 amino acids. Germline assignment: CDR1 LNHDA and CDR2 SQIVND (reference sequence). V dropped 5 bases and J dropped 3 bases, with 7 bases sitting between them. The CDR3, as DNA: TGTGCCAGTAGTCCCGCAGACTATGGCTACACCTTC. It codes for CASSPADYGYTF.

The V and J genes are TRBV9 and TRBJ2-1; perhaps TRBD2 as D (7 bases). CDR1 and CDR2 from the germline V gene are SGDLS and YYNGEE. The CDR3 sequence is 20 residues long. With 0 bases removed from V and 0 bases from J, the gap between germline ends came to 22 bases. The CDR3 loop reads CASSVGKGGRTSSSYNEQFF. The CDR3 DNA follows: TGTGCCAGCAGCGTAGGTAAGGGGGGGAGGACTTCTAGCTCCTACAATGAGCAGTTCTTC.

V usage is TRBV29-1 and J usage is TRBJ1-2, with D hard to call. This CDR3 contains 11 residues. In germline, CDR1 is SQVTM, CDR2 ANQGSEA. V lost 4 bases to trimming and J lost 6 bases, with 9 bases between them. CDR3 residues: CSVGAAHGYTF. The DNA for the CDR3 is TGCAGCGTTGGGGCAGCCCATGGCTACACCTTC.